The 4 T cell receptor beta chains below come from one sample, sequenced in a study of shared clonotypes between healthy human individuals. Sequencing used immunoSEQ multiplex PCR; TCRdb keeps in-frame clones, though not all of them. The data contain about 2.3 million clones, just under 95% of them seen just once; the ten biggest clones take up around 0.35%. The sample was naive CD4+ T cells from PBMCs. Noted subset: CD45RA+ positively selected. These receptors all stem from a man aged 18 to 29 in good health. Some clones in this sample may be carry-over from other donors' samples.

J is TRBJ2-7 and V is TRBV6-6, with D perhaps matching TRBD1 or TRBD2 (6 bases each). This CDR3 comprises 16 residues. Between the trimmed V and J ends, which lost 4 bases and 0 bases, there was a span of 16 bases. Germline V CDR1 and CDR2: MNHNY, SVGAGI (reference sequence). CDR3 protein: CASSFLGGPSSYEQYF. The DNA for the CDR3 is TGTGCCAGCAGTTTCCTAGGGGGGCCCAGCTCCTACGAGCAGTACTTC.

The chain joins TRBV15 to TRBJ2-1, with a possible D match to TRBD2 (7 bases). Looked up from germline, CDR1 is LNHNV and CDR2 is YYDKDF (reference sequence). The CDR3 totals 16 residues. The germline V and J ends were trimmed by 0 bases and 4 bases, with 13 bases remaining between them. The CDR3 loop is CATSRERRGGYNEQFF. DNA for the CDR3: TGTGCCACCAGCAGAGAACGGAGGGGGGGTTACAATGAGCAGTTCTTC.

Concerning this clone: This same CDR3 is encoded by further DNA sequences in the sample. The V gene is TRBV28, the J gene TRBJ1-2, with D perhaps TRBD1 (6 bases). The CDR3 loop spans 13 amino acids. Germline CDR1 and CDR2: MDHEN and SYDVKM. The V end lost 4 bases, the J end lost 4 bases, and 10 bases lay between the germline ends. This CDR3 is CASSSTGIYGYTF. The CDR3, as DNA: TGTGCCAGCAGTTCAACAGGGATCTATGGCTACACCTTC.

CDR3 loop: CASSQAGISGSGANVLTF. The CDR3 DNA reads as TGCGCCAGCAGCCAAGCAGGGATTTCAGGCTCTGGGGCCAACGTCCTGACTTTC. The chain employs TRBV4-1 and TRBJ2-6; D is possibly TRBD1 (5 bases). The CDR3 spans 18 residues. Trimming pared 1 base from V and 0 bases from J, leaving 13 bases between. Germline V gene lookup returns CDR1 MGHRA and CDR2 YSYEKL.